This entry lists 25 T cell receptor beta chains sequenced from one sample in a study of T cells in Graves' hyperthyroidism and ophthalmopathy. Researchers took RNA transcripts and amplified the TCR beta CDR3 regions from them. HTBI primers were the set used in a first-round RT-PCR of the TCR CDR3. TCRdb re-called the multiplex PCR reads through MiXCR, storing one row per CDR3 protein. The table lists 200,000 to 250,000 distinct CDR3 sequences, roughly a sixth of them singletons. Input material: blood. The receptors were sampled from a woman between 45 and 65 years old with Graves' hyperthyroidism.

This rearrangement joins TRBV6-5 to TRBJ2-1, with a tentative D call TRBD1 (5 bases). The CDR3 is 15 amino acids. The germline CDR1 and CDR2 sequences are MNHEY and SVGAGI. V was clipped by 2 bases and J by 1 base, with 9 bases between them. The CDR3 nucleotides read TGTGCCAGCAGTTACGACAGCCTTTCCTACAATGAGCAGTTCTTC. Residues: CASSYDSLSYNEQFF.

This clonotype has only a few counts. V gene TRBV5-8 combines with J gene TRBJ1-2, with 7 bases aligning to TRBD1. This CDR3 comprises 14 residues. Looked up from germline, CDR1 is SGHTS and CDR2 is YDEGEE. V lost 5 bases, J lost 2 bases, and 6 bases stayed unmatched. The CDR3 spells CASRLETGNYGYTF. Written as DNA, the CDR3 is TGTGCCAGCAGGCTCGAGACAGGGAACTATGGCTACACCTTC.

The chain combines TRBV20-1 with TRBJ2-7, with a possible D match to TRBD2 (6 bases). Germline V CDR1 and CDR2: DFQATT, SNEGSKA (reference sequence). V was trimmed by 7 bases and J by 0 bases, leaving 16 bases between them. The CDR3 has 14 amino acids. The CDR3 loop reads CSVSGTPPSYEQYF. For the CDR3, the DNA is TGCAGTGTTTCCGGGACTCCCCCCTCCTACGAGCAGTACTTC.

V usage is TRBV2 and J usage is TRBJ2-5; 7 nucleotides agree with TRBD1. The CDR3 runs to 11 residues. J lost 5 bases, V lost 10 bases, and 4 bases had no gene match. CDR1 is SNHLY and CDR2 is FYNNEI in the germline V gene. The CDR3: CATGQSETQYF. As DNA, the CDR3 is TGTGCCACGGGACAGTCGGAGACCCAGTACTTC.

V usage is TRBV6-1 and J usage is TRBJ1-6; D gene ambiguous. The length of the CDR3 is 15 residues. The germline gives CDR1 MNHNS, CDR2 SASEGT. With 5 bases removed from V and 10 bases from J, the gap between germline ends came to 18 bases. CDR3 bases: TGTGCCAGCAGTAAGCAAGTAACCCGAGGGTCACCCCTCCACTTT. It encodes CASSKQVTRGSPLHF.

The rearrangement links TRBV12-5 to TRBJ2-1; unclear D gene. Trimming cost V 2 bases and J 9 bases, with 11 bases left between them. Germline lookup yields CDR1 LGHNT and CDR2 FRNRAP. This CDR3 is 13 amino acids long. The CDR3 loop is CASGLSLFSEQFF. CDR3 nucleotides: TGTGCTAGTGGTTTGTCTCTGTTCTCTGAGCAGTTCTTC.

The V gene is TRBV14, the J gene TRBJ2-7, with D tentatively TRBD2 (6 bases). Trimming left V 1 base short and J 2 bases short, with 12 bases between. Looked up from germline, CDR1 is SGHDN and CDR2 is FVKESK. This CDR3 is built from 15 residues. CDR3 coding DNA: TGTGCCAGCAGCCAAGTTCCCGGAGGGGCCTACGAGCAGTACTTC. Translated, it gives CASSQVPGGAYEQYF.

This clonotype has ten or more counts. J is TRBJ2-5 and V is TRBV7-6, with 7 nucleotides matching TRBD1. Germline-derived CDR1 and CDR2 are SGHVS and FNYEAQ. The CDR3 contains 14 residues. The V gene end was trimmed by 5 bases and the J gene end by 3 bases; junction bases not matched to a gene: 6. The CDR3 bases are TGTGCCAGCAGCACAGGGGAATACAAAGAGACCCAGTACTTC. Protein sequence: CASSTGEYKETQYF.

This clonotype was picked up many times. V is TRBV18 and J is TRBJ2-1; D is perhaps TRBD2 (6 bases). With 3 bases removed from V and 6 bases from J, the gap between germline ends came to 12 bases. CDR1 and CDR2 (germline): KGHSH, LQKENI. The CDR3 has 14 amino acids. The CDR3 coding sequence is TGTGCCAGCTCACCCCGGGACTCGACCAATGAGCAGTTCTTC. Protein product: CASSPRDSTNEQFF.

The genes are TRBV27 and TRBJ1-2; 10 positions agree with TRBD1. This CDR3 spans 15 amino acids. Germline CDR1 MNHEY, CDR2 SMNVEV (reference sequence). V trimming: 5 bases; J trimming: 4 bases; junction bases outside the gene matches: 7. The CDR3 reads CASSHDRGRGYGYTF. Here the CDR3 DNA reads TGTGCCAGCAGTCACGACAGGGGGCGGGGCTATGGCTACACCTTC.

The sample holds a few counts of this clonotype. V and J are TRBV29-1 and TRBJ2-7, with D possibly TRBD2 on 6 matching bases. The V gene lost 1 base and the J gene lost 0 bases, with 19 bases spanning the gap. Germline CDR1 and CDR2: SQVTM and ANQGSEA. This CDR3 has 17 residues. The CDR3 coding sequence is TGCAGCGTTGAAGGCAGGGACTCCCAAGGAGACTCCTACGAGCAGTACTTC. Its protein is CSVEGRDSQGDSYEQYF.

About this clonotype itself: Possible read error: a much larger clone is one base away. The chain has TRBV7-9 and TRBJ1-2, with 7 bases aligning to TRBD1. CDR3 length: 13 amino acids. The V gene's germline CDR1 is SEHNR and CDR2 FQNEAQ (reference sequence). Here the CDR3 DNA reads TGTGGGGGGACAGCTTTAGATCGCAATGGCTACACCTTC. This translates into CGGTALDRNGYTF.

This clonotype has at least ten counts. The chain carries TRBV20-1 and TRBJ1-2; D call uncertain. The germline gives CDR1 DFQATT, CDR2 SNEGSKA (reference sequence). This CDR3 comprises 14 residues. V lost 6 bases and J lost 0, with 14 bases in between. The CDR3 sequence: CSALGAVSNYGYTF. In nucleotides, the CDR3 is TGCAGTGCCCTGGGAGCGGTCTCTAACTATGGCTACACCTTC.

This clonotype has at least ten counts. The chain carries TRBV3-1 and TRBJ2-5; TRBD2 matches 8 bases. CDR3 size: 18 residues. With 7 bases clipped from V and 5 bases from J, the junction kept 21 bases outside the gene matches. The V gene's germline CDR1 is LGHDT and CDR2 YNNKEL (reference sequence). Here the CDR3 reads CASTPNPLAGPTWETQYF. The CDR3 DNA reads as TGTGCCAGCACCCCAAACCCCCTAGCGGGTCCCACGTGGGAGACCCAGTACTTC.

This clonotype was observed at least ten times. The V call is TRBV11-3, the J call TRBJ2-7; TRBD1 agrees at 7 bases. V lost 5 bases, J lost 3 bases, and 7 bases stayed unmatched. Germline CDR1 SGHNT, CDR2 YENEEA. The CDR3 sequence is 14 residues long. The CDR3 sequence is CASSPQGDLYEQYF. The CDR3, as DNA: TGTGCCAGCAGCCCTCAGGGGGACCTCTACGAGCAGTACTTC. The variable domain in full, completed from reference TRBV11-3 and TRBJ2-7, reads EAGVVQSPRYKIIEKKQPVAFWCNPISGHNTLYWYLQNLGQGPELLIRYENEEAVDDSQLPKDRFSAERLKGVDSTLKIQPAELGDSAVYLCASSPQGDLYEQYFGPGTRLTVT.

In this sample, this clonotype turned up many times. V gene TRBV24-1 combines with J gene TRBJ2-1; a weak D match, TRBD2 (7 bases). Germline values: CDR1 KGHDR, CDR2 SFDVKD. Between the trimmed V and J ends, which lost 5 bases and 3 bases, there was a span of 13 bases. The CDR3 runs to 15 residues. The chain's CDR3 is CATSVRGGGYNEQFF. Written as DNA, the CDR3 is TGTGCCACCAGTGTACGGGGAGGGGGCTACAATGAGCAGTTCTTC.

This clonotype was observed at least ten times. Here the CDR3 reads CASSPQDRWEQYF. The CDR3 bases are TGTGCCAGCAGCCCCCAAGATAGGTGGGAGCAGTACTTC. The J gene is TRBJ2-7, the V gene TRBV13; D gene uncertain. V lost 5 bases, J lost 7 bases, and 15 bases lay in between. Looked up from germline, CDR1 is PRHDT and CDR2 is FYEKMQ (reference sequence). The CDR3 is made up of 13 amino acids.

The sample holds a few counts of this clonotype. The chain has TRBV6-4 and TRBJ2-2; D is unresolved. V was clipped by 3 bases and J by 5 bases, with 7 bases between them. Germline-derived CDR1 and CDR2 are MRHNA and SNTAGT. CDR3 length equals 13 residues. CDR3 nucleotide sequence: TGTGCCAGCAGTGATGGTGAGACCGGGGAGCTGTTTTTT. Amino acids: CASSDGETGELFF.

At least ten counts were recorded for this clonotype. The CDR3 region has the DNA TGCAGTGCTAGTCGCTACGGGTTAAACGAGCAGTACTTC. Translation gives CSASRYGLNEQYF. V and J are TRBV20-1 and TRBJ2-7; no clear D. V lost 3 bases and J lost 5, with 14 bases in between. The CDR3 is made up of 13 amino acids. Germline V gives CDR1 DFQATT, CDR2 SNEGSKA (reference sequence).

This clonotype appeared many times. This rearrangement joins TRBV10-3 to TRBJ2-7; 7 bases map to TRBD2. Germline loops: CDR1 ENHRY, CDR2 SYGVKD. The CDR3 extends over 15 amino acids. V trimming: 1 base; J trimming: 0 bases; junction bases outside the gene matches: 3. This CDR3 is CAISEWSGGSYEQYF. CDR3 nucleotide sequence: TGTGCCATCAGTGAGTGGTCGGGAGGCTCCTACGAGCAGTACTTC.

The chain joins TRBV14 to TRBJ2-7, with TRBD1 matching 9 bases. Losses at the gene ends were 4 bases for V and 7 bases for J; bases not matched to a gene: 14. The CDR3 consists of 16 residues. Germline loops: CDR1 SGHDN, CDR2 FVKESK. CDR3 in DNA: TGTGCCAGCAGCCCAAGTCGGGGACAGGGCTATTGGGAGCAGTACTTC. Its translation: CASSPSRGQGYWEQYF.

In its sample, this clonotype was seen many times. CDR3 residues: CASSPISRGSGRGYEQYF. DNA of the CDR3: TGTGCCAGCAGCCCCATTTCACGTGGCAGCGGGAGAGGGTACGAGCAGTACTTC. The chain joins TRBV11-2 to TRBJ2-7; 8 bases map to TRBD2. The germline V gene has CDR1 SGHAT and CDR2 FQNNGV. V was clipped by 5 bases and J by 4 bases; unmatched bases: 19. This CDR3 region has 18 residues.

This clonotype has more than one count but fewer than ten. The V call is TRBV9, the J call TRBJ1-1; TRBD1 matches at 9 bases. The CDR3 runs 14 residues. Germline V gives CDR1 SGDLS, CDR2 YYNGEE. V shed 3 bases, J shed 10 bases, and the junction held 10 bases outside the gene matches. The CDR3 spells CASSADEGTGRAFF. CDR3 nucleotides: TGTGCCAGCAGCGCAGACGAAGGGACAGGGAGAGCTTTCTTT.

This clonotype was picked up many times. The chain links TRBV6-6 to TRBJ2-7; D may be TRBD2 (5 bases). Germline CDR1 and CDR2: MNHNY and SVGAGI (reference sequence). The CDR3 length is 15 residues. With 2 bases removed from V and 3 bases from J, the gap between germline ends came to 14 bases. The chain's CDR3 is CASSYKASRYYEQYF. CDR3 in DNA: TGTGCCAGCAGTTACAAGGCTAGCAGATACTACGAGCAGTACTTC.

The chain couples TRBV25-1 to TRBJ1-5; weak D call: TRBD1 (5 bases). The V end was cut by 1 base, the J end by 7 bases, with 11 bases between. Germline CDR1 is MGHDK and CDR2 is SYGVNS. The length of the CDR3 is 14 residues. The CDR3 is CASSELGGDQPQHF. For the CDR3, the DNA is TGTGCCAGCAGTGAATTGGGAGGGGACCAGCCCCAGCATTTT.